This T cell receptor (beta chain) was identified in a study of identical twins. Everyone who donated was a healthy Caucasian. For this clonotype: Its cognate antigen is unknown.

General study findings and limits: Diverse VJ usage suggested most zero-insertion clonotypes were not invariant T cells. Twins shared out-of-frame alpha sequences with excess low generation probability.

With template switching, a universal primer site was added, and the cDNA carried unique molecular identifiers. TCRdb re-derived calls from the 5' RACE reads in MiXCR, one entry per CDR3 protein. The sample carries 550,000 to 800,000 distinct CDR3 sequences, about 7.1% recorded once. The CDR3 totals 16 residues. The V and J ends lost 2 bases and 4 bases, in that order; junction bases with no gene match: 9. Per the germline V gene, CDR1 is MNHEY and CDR2 is SMNVEV (reference sequence). This sample was shared with a second study, whose subject was yellow fever vaccine responses in identical twins.

V and J are TRBV27 and TRBJ2-5, with TRBD2 matching 8 bases. The receptor's source is a woman between 18 and 30 years old in good health. Material: PBMCs. CDR3 region: CASSLNGGAGRETQYF. CDR3 nucleotides: TGTGCCAGCAGTTTAAACGGGGGGGCAGGGCGAGAGACCCAGTACTTC.